This TCR beta chain appears in the sequencing data of a study of beta chain features in type 1 diabetes. Overall study: Patients looked much like healthy donors when it came to age, gender and cell yields.

All of the isolated RNA was reverse transcribed, so expressed TCRB transcripts were sequenced. Profiling relied on immunoSEQ multiplex PCR, and the TCRdb table lists in-frame clones only, not all of them. Of around 260,000 clones listed, about a fifth are singletons. Note on this clone: Its target is unknown.

Study results and limitations: Moderate but significant shortening of TCRB CDR3s was recorded in all four CD4+ subsets from Type 1 diabetes patients. Sequencing the cDNA could make cells with high TCR expression show up more than they should. Researchers could not determine here whether HLA type influences TCRB rearrangement. Equally in patients and controls, shorter templates might have been favored by PCR.

Looked up from germline, CDR1 is SGDLS and CDR2 is YYNGEE. Losses at the gene ends were 4 bases for V and 4 bases for J; bases not matched to a gene: 7. The CDR3 contains 14 residues. Sequenced: naive CD4+ T cells from blood. The rearrangement uses TRBV9 and TRBJ2-7; 8 nucleotides agree with TRBD1. The receptor was isolated from a woman aged 40-49 years with type 1 diabetes. The CDR3 DNA reads TGTGCCAGCAGCCCTTCGGGACAGGTGTACGAGCAGTACTTC. The encoded protein is CASSPSGQVYEQYF.